The 23 T cell receptor beta chains below were found in one sample sequenced in a study of cytomegalovirus exposure and HLA in healthy donors (dated by TCRdb to about 2017). Receptors were amplified or captured by the immunoSEQ multiplex PCR assay. TCRdb limited this immuneACCESS table to in-frame rearrangements with V and J called. A share of clones is missing; checked studies link under half to unresolved V genes, and the rest is unexplained. The sample has fewer than 250,000 clones on record, 87% of them singletons. The top ten clonotypes cover 1.5% to 2.5% of the sample. Sequenced input: PBMCs. All receptors derive from a woman between 18 and 29 years old in good health and CMV-seropositive.

This clone was found a few times. The chain joins TRBV5-6 to TRBJ1-2; perhaps TRBD1 as D (6 bases). This CDR3 is built from 15 residues. Trimming pared 4 bases from V and 4 bases from J, leaving 17 bases between. The germline CDR1 and CDR2 sequences are SGHDT and YYEEEE. The CDR3 DNA reads as TGTGCCAGCAGCCCAGGACAGTCGCCGTCCTATGGCTACACCTTC. Amino acid sequence: CASSPGQSPSYGYTF.

CDR3 nucleotides: TGTGCCAGCAGCCAAGAGGCGGGAGAGGGCTACGAGCAGTACTTC. Its translation is CASSQEAGEGYEQYF. The gene calls are TRBV7-9 and TRBJ2-7; TRBD2 agrees at 7 bases. The germline V gene encodes CDR1 SEHNR and CDR2 FQNEAQ (reference sequence). V lost 5 bases and J lost 3; bases outside the gene matches: 10. The CDR3 consists of 15 residues.

The rearrangement uses TRBV15 and TRBJ2-1; 8 bases match TRBD2. Germline loops: CDR1 LNHNV, CDR2 YYDKDF (reference sequence). Germline trimming cut 4 bases from V and 3 bases from J; bases unmatched to any gene: 5. The CDR3 consists of 15 residues. CDR3 sequence: CATSISSGSYNEQFF. The CDR3 DNA reads TGTGCCACCAGCATCTCGAGCGGGAGCTACAATGAGCAGTTCTTC.

The chain combines TRBV9 with TRBJ2-1, with 7 nucleotides matching TRBD2. V gave up 0 bases and J gave up 6 bases; unmatched junction bases: 3. Germline CDR1 and CDR2: SGDLS and YYNGEE. The CDR3 extends over 14 amino acids. The CDR3 loop is CASSVDGRSNEQFF. The DNA for the CDR3 is TGTGCCAGCAGCGTAGACGGGAGGAGCAATGAGCAGTTCTTC.

The gene calls are TRBV27 and TRBJ2-1; D is unclear. Looked up from germline, CDR1 is MNHEY and CDR2 is SMNVEV (reference sequence). Trimming shortened V by 4 bases and J by 2 bases, and 12 bases separated the two germline ends. This CDR3 has 15 residues. In DNA, the CDR3 is TGTGCCAGCAGTTCCTTCACGGCGGCCTACAATGAGCAGTTCTTC. Translation: CASSSFTAAYNEQFF.

The chain combines TRBV30 with TRBJ2-1; 7 bases agree with TRBD1. CDR3 size: 15 residues. Germline-derived CDR1 and CDR2 are GTSNPN and SVGIG (reference sequence). With 2 bases clipped from V and 9 bases from J, the junction kept 13 bases outside the gene matches. The CDR3 DNA is TGTGCCTGGAGTTCCCCCCTGACAGGGAGTAGTGAGCAGTTCTTC. As protein: CAWSSPLTGSSEQFF.

This clone was seen only a few times. This chain links TRBV5-1 with TRBJ2-1; 11 nucleotides match TRBD1. This CDR3 is built from 16 residues. V gave up 0 bases and J gave up 3 bases; unmatched junction bases: 2. CDR1 is SGHRS, CDR2 YFSETQ, per germline. The CDR3 DNA reads as TGCGCCAGCAGCTTGGGGGGGACAGGGGGCTACAATGAGCAGTTCTTC. Translated, it gives CASSLGGTGGYNEQFF.

V and J are TRBV6-5 and TRBJ1-2; 11 bases map to TRBD1. The CDR3 has 15 amino acids. J gave up 4 bases and V 6 bases, and 7 bases lay outside the gene matches. Germline values: CDR1 MNHEY, CDR2 SVGAGI. CDR3 bases: TGTGCCAGCAGGCCCGGGACAGGGGGGACCTATGGCTACACCTTC. This sequence encodes CASRPGTGGTYGYTF.

About this clone: At one end, the junction sequence differs from germline, possibly due to a read error. The chain combines TRBV6-5 with TRBJ2-1, with 7 nucleotides matching TRBD1. CDR1 MNHEY and CDR2 SVGAGI come from the germline V gene. The CDR3 has 16 amino acids. CDR3 sequence: CASSNSGGIVYNEQFF. The CDR3 nucleotides read TGTGCCAGCAGTAACTCAGGGGGTATAGTCTACAATGAGCAGTTCTTC.

The chain uses TRBV5-1 and TRBJ2-7; 8 bases are a match to TRBD2. Germline V gives CDR1 SGHRS, CDR2 YFSETQ. The J segment lost 3 bases and the V segment lost 0 bases, leaving 5 bases of the junction unmatched. The CDR3 contains 15 residues. The CDR3 nucleotides are TGCGCCAGCAGCTTGGCGGAGCGGGGGATCTACGAGCAGTACTTC. It is translated as CASSLAERGIYEQYF. The full variable domain, completed using reference TRBV5-1 and TRBJ2-7, is KAGVTQTPRYLIKTRGQQVTLSCSPISGHRSVSWYQQTPGQGLQFLFEYFSETQRNKGNFPGRFSGRQFSNSRSEMNVSTLELGDSALYLCASSLAERGIYEQYFGPGTRLTVT.

This clone was counted between two and nine times. This chain uses TRBV2 with TRBJ2-1; 10 nucleotides line up with TRBD2. Unmatched junction bases numbered 2, after V lost 6 bases and J lost 0 bases. CDR1 and CDR2 (germline): SNHLY, FYNNEI. This CDR3 comprises 15 residues. The CDR3 loop reads CASRGLASSYNEQFF. In DNA form, the CDR3 reads TGTGCCAGCAGGGGACTAGCGAGCTCCTACAATGAGCAGTTCTTC. Complete variable domain (other parts from reference TRBV2 and TRBJ2-1): EPEVTQTPSHQVTQMGQEVILRCVPISNHLYFYWYRQILGQKVEFLVSFYNNEISEKSEIFDDQFSVERPDGSNFTLKIRSTKLEDSAMYFCASRGLASSYNEQFFGPGTRLTVL.

V gene TRBV4-1 combines with J gene TRBJ1-3; D not resolved. The germline gives CDR1 MGHRA, CDR2 YSYEKL. Trimming pared 2 bases from V and 0 bases from J, leaving 8 bases between. This CDR3 is 15 amino acids long. Here the CDR3 reads CASSQKQRSGNTIYF. For the CDR3, the DNA is TGCGCCAGCAGCCAAAAACAACGCTCTGGAAACACCATATATTTT.

Only one count was recorded for this clone. This chain uses TRBV27 with TRBJ2-2, with 9 bases identical to TRBD2. Germline lookup yields CDR1 MNHEY and CDR2 SMNVEV (reference sequence). V was pared by 5 bases and J by 4 bases, with 5 bases of the junction left unmatched. The CDR3 length is 15 residues. CDR3 protein: CASSRSGRSTGELFF. CDR3 DNA: TGTGCCAGCAGTAGAAGCGGGAGGAGCACCGGGGAGCTGTTTTTT.

This sequence joins TRBV6-1 and TRBJ1-1, with D possibly TRBD1 on 5 matching bases. V was clipped by 11 bases and J by 1 base, with 14 bases between them. The V gene's germline CDR1 is MNHNS and CDR2 SASEGT. The CDR3 runs 13 residues. The CDR3 sequence: CAGSGQANTEAFF. CDR3 sequence (DNA): TGTGCCGGGTCAGGACAAGCGAACACTGAAGCTTTCTTT.

The CDR3 nucleotides are TGTGCCAGCGGGGAGTTGACAGGTCGGAGCTCCTACGAGCAGTACTTC. This codes for CASGELTGRSSYEQYF. This sequence joins TRBV2 and TRBJ2-7; D is possibly TRBD1 (6 bases). CDR3 length equals 16 residues. V was pared by 8 bases and J by 0 bases, with 20 bases between. CDR1 is SNHLY, CDR2 FYNNEI, per germline.

V usage is TRBV4-2 and J usage is TRBJ1-5, with D uncertain. This CDR3 has 14 residues. V dropped 0 bases and J dropped 7 bases, with 10 bases sitting between them. Germline CDR1 reads LGHNA; CDR2 reads YNFKEQ. CDR3 amino acids: CASSQDEGAQPQHF. In DNA, the CDR3 is TGTGCCAGCAGCCAAGACGAGGGAGCACAGCCCCAGCATTTT.

The chain couples TRBV18 to TRBJ1-2, with 7 bases fitting TRBD1. CDR3 length: 15 amino acids. V lost 1 base to trimming and J lost 3 bases; unmatched junction nucleotides: 5. Germline V gives CDR1 KGHSH, CDR2 LQKENI. The chain's CDR3 is CASSPQGALDYGYTF. CDR3 nucleotide sequence: TGTGCCAGCTCACCACAGGGGGCATTAGACTATGGCTACACCTTC.

The count of this clone is one. The rearrangement links TRBV7-8 to TRBJ2-5; perhaps TRBD1 as D (6 bases). The ends were cut back, 2 bases at V and 2 bases at J, with 12 bases in the middle. This CDR3 comprises 15 residues. Germline V gene data show CDR1 as SGHVS and CDR2 as FQNEAQ. The CDR3 protein is CASSLQGSWQETQYF. DNA for the CDR3: TGTGCCAGCAGCTTACAGGGGAGCTGGCAAGAGACCCAGTACTTC. The full variable domain, in which reference TRBV7-8 and TRBJ2-5 provide the parts outside the CDR3, is GAGVSQSPRYKVAKRGQDVALRCDPISGHVSLFWYQQALGQGPEFLTYFQNEAQLDKSGLPSDRFFAERPEGSVSTLKIQRTQQEDSAVYLCASSLQGSWQETQYFGPGTRLLVL.

The chain uses TRBV28 and TRBJ1-2; D might be TRBD1 (5 bases). The germline V and J ends were trimmed by 6 bases and 2 bases, with 13 bases remaining between them. Germline V gene sequence: CDR1 MDHEN, CDR2 SYDVKM. CDR3 length: 14 residues. The CDR3 sequence: CASSSTTANYGYTF. The CDR3 nucleotides are TGTGCCAGCAGCTCTACGACAGCCAACTATGGCTACACCTTC.

This chain uses TRBV29-1 with TRBJ2-5, with 11 bases identical to TRBD1. Germline CDR1 reads SQVTM; CDR2 reads ANQGSEA. With V trimmed by 1 base and J by 5 bases, 3 bases remained unmatched. This CDR3 contains 14 residues. CDR3 sequence: CSVEGTGGSETQYF. The CDR3 DNA reads as TGCAGCGTTGAAGGGACAGGGGGCAGCGAGACCCAGTACTTC.

This clone was found a few times. The chain joins TRBV23-1 to TRBJ2-7; 7 positions match TRBD1. TRBV23-1 is reported as an ORF; its role is uncertain. The ends lost 0 bases at V and 2 bases at J; junction bases unmatched: 1. The CDR3 spans 14 residues. As DNA, the CDR3 is TGCGCCAGCAGTCAATCGGGACAGCCCTACGAGCAGTACTTC. This encodes CASSQSGQPYEQYF.

The CDR3 loop reads CSVELGQGTYEQYF. CDR3 in DNA: TGCAGCGTTGAATTGGGCCAGGGTACGTACGAGCAGTACTTC. This sequence joins TRBV29-1 and TRBJ2-7, with D possibly TRBD1 on 5 matching bases. V was shortened by 2 bases and J by 4 bases, with 15 bases between the two germline ends. Germline CDR1 is SQVTM and CDR2 is ANQGSEA. The CDR3 is made up of 14 amino acids.

This chain links TRBV25-1 with TRBJ2-7; D is unresolved. Germline lookup yields CDR1 MGHDK and CDR2 SYGVNS. CDR3 length equals 14 residues. Trimming took 2 bases from V and 2 from J, leaving 10 bases between them. CDR3 nucleotide sequence: TGTGCCAGCAGTGAAGCCCTCTGGCCCTACGAGCAGTACTTC. This sequence encodes CASSEALWPYEQYF.